The clone carrying this T cell receptor (beta chain) came up a few times. Its antigen is not identified. The source of the sample is a study of T cell repertoires in cytomegalovirus infection. Study-wide context: CMV epitopes that were recently identified and HLA-C-restricted were used alongside well-studied HLA-B-restricted ones.

MiXCR, run by TCRdb on the reads, gives a single entry per CDR3 protein. The sample holds approximately 990,000 distinct CDR3 sequences, about a third seen once. Study findings and constraints: Ex vivo responses were dominated by HLA-C-restricted CMV-specific TCR beta clonotypes.

Germline CDR1 and CDR2: MNHNY and SVGAGI (reference sequence). The CDR3 is 15 residues long. V lost 7 bases and J lost 0, with 13 bases in between. V is TRBV6-6 and J is TRBJ2-1; possible D gene TRBD1, 6 bases. The material sequenced was cultured CD8+ T cells from PBMCs, taken from culture after CMV antigen stimulation. This clonotype was obtained from a human donor in good health (CMV status not recorded). Some clones in this sample may be carry-over from other donors' samples. DNA of the CDR3: TGTGCCAGCAAACCAAGGGGGAGCTCCTACAATGAGCAGTTCTTC. Protein: CASKPRGSSYNEQFF.